A selection of T cell receptor beta chains follows, all from one sample in a study of blood T cell repertoires in COVID-19. Here immunoSEQ multiplex PCR was the method, and the copy in TCRdb shows in-frame clones only, minus some. The table includes 230,000 or so clones, 84% detected once. The specimen was peripheral blood. The receptors derive from a woman in her thirties or forties who had recovered from COVID-19. CDR3s leave out the opening cysteine and the closing phenylalanine or tryptophan. Fields, in order: J gene, clone size, V gene, CDR3 protein. Clone size is not always given. Where it is, it says once, few, many or a class for expanded clones.

J: TRBJ2-1; size: many; V: TRBV5-6; CDR3: ASSLLAGGYNEQF
J: TRBJ1-2; size: NA; V: TRBV19; CDR3: ASSSFETAYGYT
J: TRBJ2-7; size: NA; V: TRBV6-5; CDR3: ASSSTGLNEQY
J: TRBJ2-3; size: NA; V: TRBV28; CDR3: ASEGANTDTQY
J: TRBJ2-1; size: few; V: TRBV14; CDR3: ASSPRGTSGGRSYNEQF
J: TRBJ2-7; size: once; V: TRBV4-2; CDR3: ASSLTGTGGYEQY
J: TRBJ2-7; size: NA; V: TRBV18; CDR3: ASSPRGEPLGEQY
J: TRBJ2-1; size: NA; V: TRBV12-3/TRBV12-4; CDR3: ASSRLTYNEQF
J: TRBJ2-5; size: NA; V: TRBV18; CDR3: ASSPFTKETQY
J: TRBJ2-1; size: NA; V: TRBV2; CDR3: ASLVYRGDEQF
J: TRBJ1-2; size: NA; V: TRBV18; CDR3: ASSLTQDPNYGYT
J: TRBJ2-5; size: once; V: TRBV2; CDR3: ASRLETGGGLETQY
J: TRBJ1-2; size: NA; V: TRBV28; CDR3: ASNQGTDNYGYT
J: TRBJ1-2; size: once; V: TRBV6-5; CDR3: ASSTTGAVYGYT
J: TRBJ2-5; size: NA; V: TRBV6-1; CDR3: ASSENSGGAGETQY
J: TRBJ2-5; size: few; V: TRBV27; CDR3: ASRDRIQETQY
J: TRBJ2-7; size: many; V: TRBV2; CDR3: ASSIQGTDEQY
J: TRBJ1-5; size: NA; V: TRBV5-4; CDR3: ASSLGRDQPQH
J: TRBJ2-3; size: NA; V: TRBV2; CDR3: ASSWTSGGTDTQY
J: TRBJ1-2; size: NA; V: TRBV18; CDR3: ASSSRDRGLGYT
J: TRBJ1-1; size: NA; V: TRBV5-6; CDR3: ASSLDRENTEAF
J: TRBJ1-3; size: once; V: TRBV6-5; CDR3: ASRPDRGSGNTIY
J: TRBJ1-2; size: few; V: TRBV7-2; CDR3: ASSLVGGASGYT
J: TRBJ2-3; size: NA; V: TRBV10-3; CDR3: ASSNQGAGADTQY
J: TRBJ2-5; size: NA; V: TRBV7-7; CDR3: ASSSDRGETQY
J: TRBJ2-2; size: NA; V: TRBV7-8; CDR3: ASIPIRDGELF
J: TRBJ1-2; size: NA; V: TRBV3-1/TRBV3-2; CDR3: ASSPEANFAYGYT
J: TRBJ1-2; size: NA; V: TRBV2; CDR3: ASSEFFQGQGYGYT
J: TRBJ2-2; size: NA; V: TRBV6-1; CDR3: ASSEIGQGYTGELF
J: TRBJ1-5; size: NA; V: TRBV11-3; CDR3: ASSTPDRGFRGNQPQH
J: TRBJ2-3; size: once; V: TRBV5-1; CDR3: ASSTEYKGGTDTQY
J: TRBJ1-3; size: NA; V: TRBV7-3; CDR3: ASSLSGDEWDTIY
J: TRBJ2-1; size: NA; V: TRBV5-1; CDR3: ASSPETSGGLASYNEQF
J: TRBJ1-5; size: NA; V: TRBV6-1; CDR3: ASSEELQRNQPQH
J: TRBJ1-3; size: NA; V: TRBV4-1; CDR3: ASSQDGQGRNTIY
J: TRBJ1-2; size: NA; V: TRBV3-1/TRBV3-2; CDR3: ASSQDLTGGYYGYT
J: TRBJ2-3; size: few; V: TRBV5-1; CDR3: ASSPFLYRDTQY
J: TRBJ1-2; size: NA; V: TRBV5-1; CDR3: ASSSRGQPDYGYT
J: TRBJ2-2; size: NA; V: TRBV6-5; CDR3: ASSQDRVNTGELF
J: TRBJ1-4; size: NA; V: TRBV27; CDR3: ASSLSAPGATNEKLF
J: TRBJ2-3; size: NA; V: TRBV5-4; CDR3: ASSPDRPYGTDTQY